The 20 T cell receptor beta chains below were found in one sample sequenced in a study of Ad26.COV2.S vaccination and SARS-CoV-2 variants. Treatment meaning: some 20 received Ad26.COV2.S at low or high dose, single or two shots; a few received placebo; per-sample allocation not given. The samples date from day 63 after the first vaccine or placebo injection. Generated by immunoSEQ multiplex PCR, the TCRdb table keeps only in-frame clones and is missing some. The sample shows about 350,000 clones, over 75% of them seen only once. The sample in question was peripheral blood, obtained in a trial of Ad26.COV2.S vaccine versus placebo. Receptors were obtained from a person aged 18-65 years who received the Ad26.COV2.S COVID-19 vaccine or a placebo.

The genes are TRBV7-9 and TRBJ1-6; a possible D gene is TRBD1 (6 bases). V shed 4 bases and J shed 10 bases, with 14 bases lying between them. CDR1 SEHNR and CDR2 FQNEAQ come from the germline V gene (reference sequence). The CDR3 extends over 14 amino acids. CDR3 in DNA: TGTGCCAGCAGCTCCGGGGGGCCCGGATCACCCCTCCACTTT. Amino acids: CASSSGGPGSPLHF.

V is TRBV20-1 and J is TRBJ2-7; 7 bases are shared with TRBD2. The trim removed 6 bases at V and 4 bases at J, leaving 3 bases unmatched. CDR3 length: 11 amino acids. Germline V gene sequence: CDR1 DFQATT, CDR2 SNEGSKA (reference sequence). The CDR3 DNA is TGCAGTGCATTACTAGCGTACGAGCAGTACTTC. This gives the protein CSALLAYEQYF.

The chain uses TRBV4-3 and TRBJ2-2; 8 bases fit TRBD2. The CDR3 runs to 18 residues. Germline V gene data show CDR1 as LGHNA and CDR2 as YSLEER. The J segment lost 5 bases and the V segment lost 0 bases, leaving 11 bases of the junction unmatched. The CDR3 region has the DNA TGCGCCAGCAGCCAAGATGTACCGAGCGGGGGAGCTACCGGGGAGCTGTTTTTT. Its translation is CASSQDVPSGGATGELFF.

The gene calls are TRBV19 and TRBJ2-1, with TRBD1 matching over 7 bases. The CDR3 is 14 residues long. CDR1 and CDR2 from the germline V gene are LNHDA and SQIVND (reference sequence). Trimming removed 4 bases from V and 7 bases from J; junction bases left unmatched: 7. The CDR3 sequence is CASSTPRGNNEQFF. The DNA for the CDR3 is TGTGCCAGTAGTACCCCCAGGGGGAATAATGAGCAGTTCTTC.

The rearrangement links TRBV5-1 to TRBJ2-7; D is unclear. V was clipped by 3 bases and J by 4 bases, with 5 bases between them. The CDR3 has 11 residues. In germline, CDR1 is SGHRS, CDR2 YFSETQ. The CDR3 reads CASSSEYEQYF. The CDR3 DNA reads TGCGCCAGCAGCTCAGAGTACGAGCAGTACTTC.

The chain joins TRBV2 to TRBJ2-1; D perhaps matches TRBD2 (5 bases). The CDR3 totals 14 residues. The germline V gene has CDR1 SNHLY and CDR2 FYNNEI. Trimming took off 8 bases at V and 4 bases at J, with 15 bases between the two ends. DNA for the CDR3: TGTGCCAGCCGGGGTTTACTCGGGTACAATGAGCAGTTCTTC. Amino acids: CASRGLLGYNEQFF.

The chain combines TRBV7-8 with TRBJ1-2, with TRBD1 matching 8 bases. Germline CDR1 is SGHVS and CDR2 is FQNEAQ. V lost 5 bases to trimming and J lost 3 bases; unmatched junction nucleotides: 5. The CDR3 has 14 residues. DNA of the CDR3: TGTGCCAGCAGCCTTTCGGACAGGGACTATGGCTACACCTTC. As protein: CASSLSDRDYGYTF.

J is TRBJ2-7 and V is TRBV3-1 (or the pseudogene TRBV3-2); 10 bases match TRBD2. This CDR3 has 16 amino acids. From germline, CDR1 is LGHDT and CDR2 YNNKEL (reference sequence). With V trimmed by 5 bases and J by 7 bases, 14 bases remained unmatched. CDR3 coding DNA: TGTGCCAGCAGCGGGCCTGGGGGACTAGCGAATCGTGAGCAGTACTTC. Protein sequence: CASSGPGGLANREQYF.

The chain employs TRBV14 and TRBJ2-2, with D possibly being TRBD2 (6 bases). V was shortened by 2 bases and J by 1 base, with 11 bases between the two germline ends. CDR3 size: 16 residues. Germline V gene data show CDR1 as SGHDN and CDR2 as FVKESK. The CDR3 coding sequence is TGTGCCAGCAGCCAACTATGGGGGGTGAACACCGGGGAGCTGTTTTTT. Translated, it gives CASSQLWGVNTGELFF.

This clone was counted only a few times. V gene TRBV7-6 combines with J gene TRBJ2-7; TRBD1 might be the D (6 bases). The CDR3 extends over 15 amino acids. Germline V gene sequence: CDR1 SGHVS, CDR2 FNYEAQ. V was shortened by 6 bases and J by 0 bases, with 15 bases between the two germline ends. CDR3 sequence (DNA): TGTGCCAGCAGTCCTACAGGGCACACCTCCTACGAGCAGTACTTC. This translates into CASSPTGHTSYEQYF. Complete variable domain (other parts from reference TRBV7-6 and TRBJ2-7): GAGVSQSPRYKVTKRGQDVALRCDPISGHVSLYWYRQALGQGPEFLTYFNYEAQQDKSGLPNDRFSAERPEGSISTLTIQRTEQRDSAMYRCASSPTGHTSYEQYFGPGTRLTVT.

The CDR3 region has the DNA TGCGCCAGCAGCTTGAGAGCAGGGGACACTGAAGCTTTCTTT. It yields the protein CASSLRAGDTEAFF. The genes are TRBV5-1 and TRBJ1-1, with D possibly matching TRBD1 (6 bases). V lost 1 base, J lost 3 bases, and 10 bases lay in between. The CDR3 runs 14 residues. Germline-derived CDR1 and CDR2 are SGHRS and YFSETQ.

This sequence joins TRBV18 and TRBJ2-3; 7 positions match TRBD1. V trimming: 3 bases; J trimming: 10 bases; junction bases outside the gene matches: 4. The V gene's germline CDR1 is KGHSH and CDR2 LQKENI. There are 12 residues in the CDR3. The CDR3 is CASSPRDRPQYF. CDR3 DNA: TGTGCCAGCTCACCCCGGGACAGACCGCAGTATTTT.

The gene calls are TRBV5-4 and TRBJ1-2; no reliable D call. With 4 bases removed from V and 1 base from J, the gap between germline ends came to 8 bases. CDR1 is SGHNT, CDR2 YYREEE, per germline (reference sequence). The CDR3 loop spans 13 amino acids. CDR3 nucleotides: TGTGCCAGCAGCCAACTCCATAACTATGGCTACACCTTC. It is translated as CASSQLHNYGYTF.

The genes are TRBV3-1 (or the pseudogene TRBV3-2) and TRBJ1-3; D perhaps matches TRBD1 (5 bases). Germline values: CDR1 LGHDT, CDR2 YNNKEL (reference sequence). Trimming took 3 bases from V and 0 from J, leaving 9 bases between them. CDR3 length equals 15 residues. This CDR3 is CASSQDIGSGNTIYF. In DNA, the CDR3 is TGTGCCAGCAGCCAGGACATAGGCTCTGGAAACACCATATATTTT.

The rearrangement joins TRBV20-1 to TRBJ1-1; no clear D gene. V was shortened by 6 bases and J by 7 bases, with 12 bases between the two germline ends. The CDR3 totals 11 residues. Germline CDR1 reads DFQATT; CDR2 reads SNEGSKA (reference sequence). Written as DNA, the CDR3 is TGCAGTGCAATTCTAGTTGGTGAAGCTTTCTTT. Translation: CSAILVGEAFF.

The rearrangement joins TRBV10-3 to TRBJ2-7, with 11 bases matching TRBD1. Trimming cost V 2 bases and J 2 bases; bases outside gene matches: 5. CDR3 size: 16 residues. Germline CDR1 is ENHRY and CDR2 is SYGVKD. The DNA of the CDR3 is TGTGCCATCAGTGAGCCCGGGACAGGGGGGACCTACGAGCAGTACTTC. It is translated as CAISEPGTGGTYEQYF.

The table lists this clone with many counts. This chain joins TRBV6-6 and TRBJ1-2, with 8 positions matching TRBD1. The ends lost 5 bases at V and 8 bases at J; junction bases unmatched: 4. CDR3 length equals 12 residues. Per germline, CDR1 MNHNY and CDR2 SVGAGI (reference sequence). CDR3 sequence (DNA): TGTGCCAGCAGTAACCGGGACAGGGGCTACACCTTC. Protein: CASSNRDRGYTF.

This sequence joins TRBV2 and TRBJ1-2; TRBD1 is a possible D gene (6 bases). The CDR3 has 14 residues. V lost 4 bases and J lost 3, with 12 bases in between. CDR1 is SNHLY and CDR2 is FYNNEI in the germline V gene. For the CDR3, the DNA is TGTGCCAGCAGTGGCGGACAGCGCCACTATGGCTACACCTTC. Residues: CASSGGQRHYGYTF.

The rearrangement uses TRBV12-5 and TRBJ1-1; no clear D. CDR1 is LGHNT and CDR2 is FRNRAP in the germline V gene. Trimming removed 7 bases from V and 1 base from J, with 16 bases in between. The CDR3 has 15 amino acids. CDR3 region: CASEAVGGGNTEAFF. CDR3 DNA sequence: TGTGCTAGTGAGGCAGTGGGAGGTGGGAACACTGAAGCTTTCTTT.

This chain uses TRBV21-1 with TRBJ1-4. TRBV21-1 is a listed pseudogene. CDR3 size: 11 residues. In DNA, the CDR3 is TGTGCCAGCAGCAGTTGTGAAAAACTGTTTTTT. Protein product: CASSSCEKLFF.